This is a list of T cell receptor beta chains from one sample in a study of a mutant IDH1 vaccine in newly diagnosed glioma. Produced via immunoSEQ multiplex PCR; TCRdb's table is partial and in-frame only. Of some 70,000 clones listed, 75% to 85% are singletons. The specimen was PBMCs, collected from a glioma patient treated with radiotherapy, temozolomide or both. The receptor source for this set is a man between 45 and 60 years old with glioma. The CDR3 runs from the conserved cysteine through the conserved F or W. A D gene is named only where the DNA matches it firmly. Part of the rows lack a size; the others show once, few, many or a class for expanded clones.

TRBV10-3	TRBD1	once	TRBJ1-1	CAITGQGNTEAFF	TGTGCCATCACGGGACAGGGGAACACTGAAGCTTTCTTT
TRBV4-1	NA	NA	TRBJ1-2	CASSATGTNYGYTF	TGCGCCAGCAGCGCCACCGGGACTAACTATGGCTACACCTTC
TRBV9	TRBD1	NA	TRBJ1-1	CASSVHYRGTEAFF	TGTGCCAGCAGCGTACATTACAGGGGAACTGAAGCTTTCTTT
TRBV29-1	NA	NA	TRBJ2-7	CSVDEIGEQYF	TGCAGCGTGGACGAGATCGGGGAGCAGTACTTC
TRBV7-5	NA	NA	TRBJ2-3	CARSLGGVSTDTQYF	TGTGCCAGAAGCTTAGGCGGGGTTAGCACAGATACGCAGTATTTT
TRBV2	TRBD1	NA	TRBJ1-5	CASSWTGDQPQHF	TGTGCCAGCAGCTGGACAGGCGATCAGCCCCAGCATTTT
TRBV6-1	TRBD1	NA	TRBJ2-5	CASSVGQGETQYF	TGTGCCAGCAGTGTCGGACAGGGAGAGACCCAGTACTTC
TRBV7-2	NA	NA	TRBJ2-7	CASSLDRLKGEQYF	TGTGCCAGCAGCTTAGACAGGTTAAAGGGGGAGCAGTACTTC
TRBV7-2	TRBD2	NA	TRBJ2-1	CASSLASSGAYNEQFF	TGTGCCAGCAGCTTAGCCTCTAGCGGGGCCTACAATGAGCAGTTCTTC
TRBV10-3	TRBD1	NA	TRBJ2-7	CAISVQGDEQYF	TGTGCCATCAGTGTCCAGGGGGACGAGCAGTACTTC
TRBV7-2	TRBD1	NA	TRBJ2-7	CASSLIPGQGAYEQYF	TGTGCCAGCAGCCTAATCCCGGGACAGGGGGCTTACGAGCAGTACTTC
TRBV19	NA	NA	TRBJ1-1	CASSREPPATNTEAFF	TGTGCCAGTAGTCGGGAACCCCCGGCGACTAACACTGAAGCTTTCTTT
TRBV4-1	NA	NA	TRBJ2-1	CASSRLPAEREFF	TGCGCCAGCAGCCGCCTACCGGCAGAACGGGAGTTCTTC
TRBV6-5	NA	NA	TRBJ2-2	CASSYSTGLGELFF	TGTGCCAGCAGTTACTCGACAGGCCTCGGGGAGCTGTTTTTT
TRBV30	NA	NA	TRBJ2-2	CAWSSDLNTGELFF	TGTGCCTGGTCTTCGGACCTGAACACCGGGGAGCTGTTTTTT
TRBV7-7	TRBD2	NA	TRBJ2-3	CASSQTSGNSDTQYF	TGTGCTAGCAGCCAGACTAGCGGAAACTCAGATACGCAGTATTTT
TRBV6-1	NA	NA	TRBJ2-2	CASRQDGVSSGELFF	TGTGCCAGCAGGCAGGACGGGGTATCATCCGGGGAGCTGTTTTTT
TRBV27	NA	medium-sized	TRBJ2-7	CASRSGYEQYF	TGTGCCAGCAGGTCAGGGTACGAGCAGTACTTC
TRBV13	NA	NA	TRBJ2-7	CASSLPGFGETTEQYF	TGTGCCAGCAGCTTACCAGGTTTTGGGGAAACTACCGAGCAGTACTTC
TRBV29-1	NA	NA	TRBJ2-7	CSVEPLGGYEQYF	TGCAGCGTTGAACCCCTCGGGGGTTACGAGCAGTACTTC
TRBV27	TRBD1	NA	TRBJ1-1	CASSSDRGRGTEAFF	TGTGCCAGCAGCTCGGACAGGGGCCGAGGCACTGAAGCTTTCTTT
TRBV27	NA	NA	TRBJ2-1	CASRRAYNEQFF	TGTGCCAGCCGCAGGGCCTACAATGAGCAGTTCTTC
TRBV7-8	NA	NA	TRBJ2-1	CASRGANNEQFF	TGTGCCAGCAGAGGAGCGAATAATGAGCAGTTCTTC